The present T cell receptor (beta chain) was sequenced within a study of blood T cell repertoires in COVID-19. Background on the study: PBMCs, B-cell-depleted T cells, or T cells were the source of the cDNA or gDNA that made up the material.

Deletions cut 2 bases from V and 4 bases from J, with 13 bases between. Looked up from germline, CDR1 is SGHDT and CDR2 is YYEEEE. This CDR3 is built from 15 residues. This table comes from immunoSEQ multiplex PCR, and its TCRdb copy is limited to in-frame clones, with some not included. The sample has fewer than 100,000 clones; 65% to 90% are singletons. V and J are TRBV5-6 and TRBJ1-5, with D possibly being TRBD1 (6 bases). The sequence came from a man aged 45-65 years with COVID-19, enrolled during active disease. Sequencing was performed on peripheral blood. The CDR3 loop is CASSLWGGRNQPQHF. CDR3 nucleotides: TGTGCCAGCAGCTTATGGGGGGGCCGGAATCAGCCCCAGCATTTT.